This T cell receptor beta chain emerged from a study of T cell responses to AZD1222 COVID-19 vaccine. Study-level information: Second-dose timings of about 4 or about 12 weeks were pooled.

CDR3 length equals 16 residues. CDR1 is KGHSH, CDR2 LQKENI, per germline. V lost 4 bases to trimming and J lost 4 bases; unmatched junction nucleotides: 5. This table comes from immunoSEQ multiplex PCR, and its TCRdb copy is limited to in-frame clones, with some not included. The profile covers approximately 90,000 clones, with approximately 90% appearing a single time and approximately 2% taken by the ten largest. This clone was picked up one time. Its antigen is as yet unknown. The study, taken as a whole, reports: Spike-specific TCR breadth and depth both grew after two AZD1222 doses. Clonal diversity was possibly underestimated, and white British individuals and females predominated among donors. Nearly half of spike-specific TCRs reportedly target variant regions that are unmutated in the B.1.351 and B.1.1.7 variants.

Sequenced material: peripheral blood, taken on day 0 of AZD1222 vaccination. The gene calls are TRBV18 and TRBJ2-2, with 11 positions matching TRBD1. The clonotype comes from an adult in good health. The CDR3 DNA sequence: TGTGCCAGCTCACTTCCCGGGACAGGGGGCACCGGGGAGCTGTTTTTT. It encodes CASSLPGTGGTGELFF. Using reference TRBV18 and TRBJ2-2 for the parts outside the CDR3, the full variable domain is NAGVMQNPRHLVRRRGQEARLRCSPMKGHSHVYWYRQLPEEGLKFMVYLQKENIIDESGMPKERFSAEFPKEGPSILRIQQVVRGDSAAYFCASSLPGTGGTGELFFGEGSRLTVL.